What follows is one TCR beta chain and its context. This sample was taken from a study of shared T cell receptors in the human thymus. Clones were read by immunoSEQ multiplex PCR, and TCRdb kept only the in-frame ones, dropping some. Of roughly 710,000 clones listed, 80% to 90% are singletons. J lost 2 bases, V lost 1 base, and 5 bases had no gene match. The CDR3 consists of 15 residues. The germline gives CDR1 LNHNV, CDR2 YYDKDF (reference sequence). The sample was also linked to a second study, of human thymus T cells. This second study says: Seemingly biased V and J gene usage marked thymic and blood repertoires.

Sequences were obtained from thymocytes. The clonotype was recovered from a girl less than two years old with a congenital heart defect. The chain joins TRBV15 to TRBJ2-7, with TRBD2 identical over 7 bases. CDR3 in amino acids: CATSRGSAGAYEQYF. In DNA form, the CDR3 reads TGTGCCACCAGCAGAGGATCTGCGGGAGCCTACGAGCAGTACTTC.